This T cell receptor beta chain was found in a study of Graves' ophthalmopathy and Graves' hyperthyroidism. Germline CDR1 reads MNHNY; CDR2 reads SVGAGI (reference sequence). This CDR3 is built from 14 residues. After removal of 5 bases from V and 4 bases from J, the junction contained 6 bases not matched to a gene. In this sample, this clonotype turned up a few times. TCR beta CDR3 regions were amplified from RNA transcripts. Investigators did first-round RT-PCR with HTBI primers, then second-round multiplex PCR. TCRdb re-called the multiplex PCR reads with MiXCR, one entry per CDR3 protein. The sample consists of over a million distinct CDR3 sequences, about 40% of them appearing once.

The clonotype was recovered from an adult man with Graves' hyperthyroidism. The sample consisted of peripheral blood or thyroid tissue (not recorded which). The chain uses TRBV6-6 and TRBJ1-2; 8 bases match TRBD1. As DNA, the CDR3 is TGTGCCAGCAGTGAATACAGGGGGACCTATGGCTACACCTTC. Translated, it gives CASSEYRGTYGYTF.